One T cell receptor (beta chain) is described in this entry. Its antigen is not known. Trimming cost V 5 bases and J 3 bases, with 19 bases left between them. Germline V CDR1 and CDR2: MNHEY, SMNVEV (reference sequence). This CDR3 comprises 16 residues. The record originates from a study of T cell responses to AZD1222 COVID-19 vaccine. Overall study findings and caveats: Baseline serostatus was positive in only six AZD1222 recipients.

Method: immunoSEQ multiplex PCR; TCRdb's copy keeps in-frame clones and lacks some. The sample holds 130,000 or so clones; around 88% are singletons and the top ten take over 8.5%. Here the sequenced sample was peripheral blood, taken on day 0 of MenACWY control vaccination. The chain couples TRBV27 to TRBJ2-5, with D perhaps TRBD2 (7 bases). The sequence derives from an adult in good health. CDR3 coding DNA: TGTGCCAGCAGTCCGTCGGGGGGCGGGACTAAAGAGACCCAGTACTTC. Translation gives CASSPSGGGTKETQYF.